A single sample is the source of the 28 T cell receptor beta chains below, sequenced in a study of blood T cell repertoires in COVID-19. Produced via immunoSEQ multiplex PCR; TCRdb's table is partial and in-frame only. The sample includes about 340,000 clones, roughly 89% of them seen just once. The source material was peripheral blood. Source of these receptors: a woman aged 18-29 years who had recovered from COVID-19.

CDR3 loop: CASSLQASLYGYTF. The CDR3 nucleotides read TGTGCCAGCAGCTTGCAGGCTTCACTCTATGGCTACACCTTC. The chain combines TRBV5-4 with TRBJ1-2; the D is unclear. The V end was cut by 1 base, the J end by 4 bases, with 11 bases between. Germline V gene data show CDR1 as SGHNT and CDR2 as YYREEE (reference sequence). The length of the CDR3 is 14 residues.

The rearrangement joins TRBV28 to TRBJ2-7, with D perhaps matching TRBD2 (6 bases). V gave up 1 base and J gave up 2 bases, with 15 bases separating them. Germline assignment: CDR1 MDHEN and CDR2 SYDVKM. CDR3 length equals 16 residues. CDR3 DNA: TGTGCCAGCAGTTTATCAGGGACGGGAGCTCCCTACGAGCAGTACGTC. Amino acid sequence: CASSLSGTGAPYEQYV.

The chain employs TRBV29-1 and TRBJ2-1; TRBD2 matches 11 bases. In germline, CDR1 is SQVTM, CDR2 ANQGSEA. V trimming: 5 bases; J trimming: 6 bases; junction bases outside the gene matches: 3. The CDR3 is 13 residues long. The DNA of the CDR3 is TGCAGCGTTTTAGCGGGAGGGCCCAATGAGCAGTTCTTC. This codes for CSVLAGGPNEQFF.

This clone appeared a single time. The CDR3 is CASITPPSGWVRELFF. DNA of the CDR3: TGTGCCAGCATCACCCCCCCCAGCGGGTGGGTTCGGGAGCTGTTTTTT. This sequence joins TRBV6-4 and TRBJ2-2; possibly TRBD2 for D (6 bases). Germline V gene lookup returns CDR1 MRHNA and CDR2 SNTAGT. The V end was cut by 7 bases, the J end by 9 bases, with 24 bases between. The CDR3 is made up of 16 amino acids.

The CDR3 coding sequence is TGTGCCAGTAAACGGGACAGGGGGCATGAGACCCAGTACTTC. This encodes CASKRDRGHETQYF. V gene TRBV19 combines with J gene TRBJ2-5; 12 bases match TRBD1. With 7 bases clipped from V and 5 bases from J, the junction kept 5 bases outside the gene matches. Germline V lookup: CDR1 LNHDA, CDR2 SQIVND (reference sequence). The CDR3 covers 14 residues.

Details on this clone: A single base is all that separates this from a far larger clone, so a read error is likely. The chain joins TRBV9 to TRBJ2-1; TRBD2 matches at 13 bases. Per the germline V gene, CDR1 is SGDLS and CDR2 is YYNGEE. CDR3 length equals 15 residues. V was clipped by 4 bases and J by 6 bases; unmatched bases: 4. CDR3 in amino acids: CASSSRLAGGNEQFF. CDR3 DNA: TGTGCCAGCAGCTCCCGACTAGCGGGAGGCAATGAGCAGTTCTTC.

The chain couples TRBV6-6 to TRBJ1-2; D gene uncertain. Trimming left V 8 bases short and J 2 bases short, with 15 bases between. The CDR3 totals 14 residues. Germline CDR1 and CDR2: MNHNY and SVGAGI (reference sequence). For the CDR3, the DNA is TGTGCCAGCGCACCTGCCTCGGGGAACTATGGCTACACCTTC. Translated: CASAPASGNYGYTF.

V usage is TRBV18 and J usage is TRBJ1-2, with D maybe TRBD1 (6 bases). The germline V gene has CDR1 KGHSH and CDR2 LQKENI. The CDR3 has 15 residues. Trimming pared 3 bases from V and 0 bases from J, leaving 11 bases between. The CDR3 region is CASSPGRGANYGYTF. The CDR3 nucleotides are TGTGCCAGCTCACCTGGCAGGGGTGCTAACTATGGCTACACCTTC.

The CDR3 sequence is CSVRADSGTAPYEQFF. DNA of the CDR3: TGCAGCGTTAGGGCCGATAGTGGGACAGCACCCTATGAGCAGTTCTTC. This chain uses TRBV29-1 with TRBJ2-1, with 7 bases lining up with TRBD1. The CDR3 spans 16 residues. Trimming took 5 bases from V and 8 from J; bases not matched to a gene: 18. Germline V gene sequence: CDR1 SQVTM, CDR2 ANQGSEA.

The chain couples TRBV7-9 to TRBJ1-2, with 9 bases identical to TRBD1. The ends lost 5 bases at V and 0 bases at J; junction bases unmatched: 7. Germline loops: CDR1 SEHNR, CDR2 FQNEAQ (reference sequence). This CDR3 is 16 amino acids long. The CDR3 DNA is TGTGCCAGCAGCACCCCCGGGACAGGGACTAACTATGGCTACACCTTC. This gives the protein CASSTPGTGTNYGYTF.

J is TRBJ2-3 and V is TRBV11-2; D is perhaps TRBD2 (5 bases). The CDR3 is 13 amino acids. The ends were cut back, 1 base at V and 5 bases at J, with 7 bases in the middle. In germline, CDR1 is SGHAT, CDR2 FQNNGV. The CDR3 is CASSLVALDTQYF. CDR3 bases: TGTGCCAGCAGCTTAGTAGCGTTAGATACGCAGTATTTT.

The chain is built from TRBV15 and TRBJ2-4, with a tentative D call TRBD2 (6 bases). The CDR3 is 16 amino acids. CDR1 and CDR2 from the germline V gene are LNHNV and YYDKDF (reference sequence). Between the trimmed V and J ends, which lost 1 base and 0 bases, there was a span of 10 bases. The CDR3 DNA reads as TGTGCCACCAGCAGAGCGGCGGGATTAGCCAAAAACATTCAGTACTTC. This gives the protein CATSRAAGLAKNIQYF.

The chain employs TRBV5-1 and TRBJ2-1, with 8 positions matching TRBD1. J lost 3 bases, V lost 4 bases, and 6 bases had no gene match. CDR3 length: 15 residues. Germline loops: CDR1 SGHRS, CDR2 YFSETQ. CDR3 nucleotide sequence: TGCGCCAGCAGCGCGGGACAGGAGAACTACAATGAGCAGTTCTTC. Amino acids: CASSAGQENYNEQFF. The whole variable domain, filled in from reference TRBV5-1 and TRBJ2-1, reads KAGVTQTPRYLIKTRGQQVTLSCSPISGHRSVSWYQQTPGQGLQFLFEYFSETQRNKGNFPGRFSGRQFSNSRSEMNVSTLELGDSALYLCASSAGQENYNEQFFGPGTRLTVL.

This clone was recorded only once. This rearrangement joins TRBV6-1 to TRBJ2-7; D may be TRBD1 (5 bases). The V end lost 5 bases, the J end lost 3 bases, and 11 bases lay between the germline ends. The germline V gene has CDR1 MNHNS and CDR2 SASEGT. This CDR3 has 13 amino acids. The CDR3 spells CASSWGGDYEQYV. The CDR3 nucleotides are TGTGCCAGCAGTTGGGGCGGTGACTACGAGCAGTACGTC.

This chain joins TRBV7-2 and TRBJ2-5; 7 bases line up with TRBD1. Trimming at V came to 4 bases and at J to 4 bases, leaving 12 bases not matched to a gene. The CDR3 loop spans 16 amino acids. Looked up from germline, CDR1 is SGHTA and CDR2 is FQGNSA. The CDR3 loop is CASSSAKTGVGETQYF. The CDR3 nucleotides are TGTGCCAGCAGCTCCGCGAAAACAGGGGTTGGAGAGACCCAGTACTTC.

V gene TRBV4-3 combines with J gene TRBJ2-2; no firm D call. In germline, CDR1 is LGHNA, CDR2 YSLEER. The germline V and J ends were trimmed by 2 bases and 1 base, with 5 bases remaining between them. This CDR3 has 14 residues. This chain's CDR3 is CASSQLLNTGELFF. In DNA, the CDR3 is TGCGCCAGCAGCCAATTATTGAACACCGGGGAGCTGTTTTTT.

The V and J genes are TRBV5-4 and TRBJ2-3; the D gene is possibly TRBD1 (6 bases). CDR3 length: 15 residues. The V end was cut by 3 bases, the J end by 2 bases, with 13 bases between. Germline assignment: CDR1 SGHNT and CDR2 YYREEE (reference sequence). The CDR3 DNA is TGTGCCAGCAGCTCCAGGGGTGGGCTCACAGATACGCAGTATTTT. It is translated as CASSSRGGLTDTQYF. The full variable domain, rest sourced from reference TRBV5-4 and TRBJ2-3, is ETGVTQSPTHLIKTRGQQVTLRCSSQSGHNTVSWYQQALGQGPQFIFQYYREEENGRGNFPPRFSGLQFPNYSSELNVNALELDDSALYLCASSSRGGLTDTQYFGPGTRLTVL.

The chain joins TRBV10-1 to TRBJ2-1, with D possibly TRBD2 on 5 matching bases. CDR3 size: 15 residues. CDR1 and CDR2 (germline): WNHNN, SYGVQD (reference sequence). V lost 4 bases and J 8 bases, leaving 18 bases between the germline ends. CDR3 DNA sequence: TGCGCCAGCAGTGTGAAGCGGACCCCTTCCTATGAGCAGTTCTTC. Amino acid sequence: CASSVKRTPSYEQFF.

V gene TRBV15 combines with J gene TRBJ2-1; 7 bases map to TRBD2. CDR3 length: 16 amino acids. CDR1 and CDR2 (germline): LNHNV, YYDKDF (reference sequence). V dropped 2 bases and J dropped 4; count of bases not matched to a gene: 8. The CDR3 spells CATSRSGMGLYNEQFF. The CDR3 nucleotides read TGTGCCACCAGCAGAAGCGGGATGGGGCTTTACAATGAGCAGTTCTTC.

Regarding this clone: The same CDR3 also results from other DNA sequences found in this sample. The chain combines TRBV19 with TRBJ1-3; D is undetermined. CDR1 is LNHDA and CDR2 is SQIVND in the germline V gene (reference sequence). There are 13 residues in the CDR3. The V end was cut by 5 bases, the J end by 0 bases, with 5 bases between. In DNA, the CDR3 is TGTGCCAGTAGTCCCAGCTCTGGAAACACCATATATTTT. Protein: CASSPSSGNTIYF.

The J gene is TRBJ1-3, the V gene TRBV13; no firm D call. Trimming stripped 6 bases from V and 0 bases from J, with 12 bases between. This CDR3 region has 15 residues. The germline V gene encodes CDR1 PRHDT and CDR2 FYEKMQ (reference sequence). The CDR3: CASSRGGSSGNTIYF. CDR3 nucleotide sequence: TGTGCCAGCAGTAGAGGAGGGAGCTCTGGAAACACCATATATTTT.

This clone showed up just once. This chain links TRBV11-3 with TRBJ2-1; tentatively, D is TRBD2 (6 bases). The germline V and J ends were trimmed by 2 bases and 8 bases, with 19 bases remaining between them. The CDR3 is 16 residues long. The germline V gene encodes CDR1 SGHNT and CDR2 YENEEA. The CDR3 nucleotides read TGTGCCAGCAGCTTATACGGGAGCTCTTTACGAGATGAGCAGTTCTTC. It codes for CASSLYGSSLRDEQFF.

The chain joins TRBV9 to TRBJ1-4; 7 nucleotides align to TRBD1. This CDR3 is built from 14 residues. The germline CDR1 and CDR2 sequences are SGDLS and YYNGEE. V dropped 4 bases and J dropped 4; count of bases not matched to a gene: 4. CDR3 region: CASSQGQFNEKLFF. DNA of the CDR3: TGTGCCAGCAGCCAGGGACAGTTTAATGAAAAACTGTTTTTT.

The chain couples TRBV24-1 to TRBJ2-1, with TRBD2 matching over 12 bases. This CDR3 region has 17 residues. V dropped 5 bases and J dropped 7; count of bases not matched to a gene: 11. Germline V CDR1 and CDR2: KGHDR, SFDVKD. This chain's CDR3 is CATSVLSSGLAGNEQFF. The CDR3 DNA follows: TGTGCCACCAGTGTCCTCTCATCCGGACTAGCGGGAAATGAGCAGTTCTTC.

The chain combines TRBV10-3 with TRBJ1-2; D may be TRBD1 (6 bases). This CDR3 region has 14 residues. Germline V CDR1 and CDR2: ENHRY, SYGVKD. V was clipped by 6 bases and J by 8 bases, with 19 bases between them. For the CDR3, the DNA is TGTGCCATCAGAGACACAGGGCTATTCGGGGGCTACACCTTC. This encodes CAIRDTGLFGGYTF.

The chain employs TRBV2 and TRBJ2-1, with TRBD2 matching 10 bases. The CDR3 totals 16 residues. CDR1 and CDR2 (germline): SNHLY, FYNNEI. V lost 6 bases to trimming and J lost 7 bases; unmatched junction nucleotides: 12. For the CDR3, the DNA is TGTGCCAGCAGGGACCCAGCGGGAGGGCCGGTAAATGAGCAGTTCTTC. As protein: CASRDPAGGPVNEQFF.

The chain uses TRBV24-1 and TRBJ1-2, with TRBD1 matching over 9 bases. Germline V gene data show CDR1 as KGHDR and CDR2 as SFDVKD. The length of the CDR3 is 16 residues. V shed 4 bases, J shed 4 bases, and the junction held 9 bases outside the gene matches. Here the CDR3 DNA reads TGTGCCACCAGTGACTCCACAAAGGACAGGGGCTATGGCTACACCTTC. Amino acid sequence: CATSDSTKDRGYGYTF.

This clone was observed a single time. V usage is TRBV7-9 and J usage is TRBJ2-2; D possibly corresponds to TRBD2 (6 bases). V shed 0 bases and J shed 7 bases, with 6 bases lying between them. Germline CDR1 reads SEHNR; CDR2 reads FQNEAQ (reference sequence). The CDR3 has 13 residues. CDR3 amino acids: CASSLAGGGELFF. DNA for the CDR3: TGTGCCAGCAGCTTAGCCGGGGGCGGGGAGCTGTTTTTT.